Sequencing of this T cell receptor beta chain was carried out in a study of cytomegalovirus exposure and HLA in healthy donors. V was clipped by 2 bases and J by 4 bases, with 15 bases between them. Germline V CDR1 and CDR2: SGHRS, YFSETQ. This CDR3 is 15 amino acids long. TCRdb's table, derived via immunoSEQ multiplex PCR, lists solely in-frame clones and lacks some. This sample has 55,000 to 70,000 clones, with 91% found just once. This clone was picked up one time. Sequences were obtained from PBMCs. V gene TRBV5-1 combines with J gene TRBJ2-5; perhaps TRBD1 as D (6 bases). This TCR was sampled from a woman in her 30s in good health and CMV-seronegative. Here the CDR3 reads CASSLDQGIGETQYF. In DNA form, the CDR3 reads TGCGCCAGCAGCTTAGATCAGGGGATAGGAGAGACCCAGTACTTC.